The source of this T cell receptor (beta chain) is a study of shared clonotypes between healthy human individuals (dated by TCRdb to 2018 to 2021). About the investigation overall: The cohort included a few men and a couple of women between 18 and 49 years of age. To estimate repertoire size and how much clonotype sharing occurs between individuals, the study deeply sequenced the blood TCR repertoires of a handful of healthy adults. For each donor, CD4 naive and CD4 memory were each given three plates, CD8 naive was given two plates, and CD8 memory was given one plate. To increase sequencing depth and limit assay-specific biases, TCR repertoire library preparation and sequencing were carried out by different laboratories using diverse techniques. Each donor's leukapheresis produced roughly between about 0.8 and 8.9 billion PBMCs.

From the cysteine through the phenylalanine, the CDR3 covers 17 amino acids. The CDR3 DNA has 51 bases and is translated from base 1. The junction shows trimming of 4 bases on V and 7 bases on J, and the gene matches do not reach 11 bases of it. Via the germline V gene, CDR1 is SGHRS and CDR2 YFSETQ. Study-wide conclusions, independent of this receptor: Rarefaction of sorted-subset datasets indicated incomplete sequencing despite the large sequencing depth. Based on pairwise subsampling, the degree of clonotype sharing among donors was expected to be affected by sequencing depth. When a handful of donors were compared, the shared fraction of clonotypes was around 5% for naive CD4, 3.5% for naive CD8, more than 2% for memory CD4, and 0.35% to 0.4% for memory CD8. Sampling was restricted to blood, and TCR repertoires in tissue are likely to differ from TCR repertoires in blood. Naive subsets generally had larger estimated clonotype richness than memory subsets. Higher generation probabilities were observed for clonotypes shared by all four sorted-subset donors than for non-shared clonotypes. The genetic and exposure-history diversity represented was limited by the small number of donors.

TCR CDR3 regions were amplified from genomic DNA by multiplex PCR using the deep immunoSEQ assay. Genomic DNA extracted from each cell subset was distributed evenly over all wells of several immunoSEQ 96-well plates, and each plate served as one replicate. For sorted subsets, each replicate PCR was loaded with roughly 190 ng genomic DNA, equivalent to roughly 30,000 T cell genomes. The purified libraries were quantified using a Qubit 3.0 fluorometer, sized with a Bioanalyzer 2100, and then quantified again using the KAPA Library Quantification kit. A separate single-read 150-cycle Illumina NextSeq 550 flow cell was used to sequence each immunoSEQ 96-well plate. The paper's processing steps were these. Because only junctional sequences without quality scores were contained in the immunoSEQ output, filtering matching that applied to full-length reads could not be performed. To assign V/J genes and CDR3, sequences were annotated using PyIR, a Python wrapper for IgBLAST v1.9, with IMGT germline references. Reads were filtered out if the reads had weak V/J assignments (E-value above 1e-6), no CDR3, stop codons, out-of-frame junctions, or ambiguous translated residues. V3J clonotypes were defined as sequences sharing an identical inferred V gene, J gene, and CDR3 amino acid sequence. The percentage overlap between two repertoires was calculated by dividing the number of shared unique clonotypes by the size of the smaller repertoire. RTK rarefaction, the Chao1 estimator, and Recon v2.1 estimates of unobserved clonotypes were used to assess repertoire richness. Generation probabilities were computed with OLGA for all TCRbeta clonotypes obtained by the gDNA method from a few donors. TCRdb limited this immuneACCESS table to in-frame rearrangements with V and J called. A share of clones is missing; checked studies link under half to unresolved V genes, and the rest is unexplained. That table gives V, J and clone size, and the DNA gave D and trimming. This sample holds over 2 million clones; roughly 94% were observed only once. The ten largest clones take up roughly 0.13% of the sample.

On this clone itself: Which antigen it targets is not known. Base qualities are not recorded, but no much larger clone differs from it by a single base.

Donors were healthy HIV-negative adults with no recently reported acute infections or vaccinations. Only Caucasian adults living in Nashville, Tennessee, USA were represented among the donors. CD4+ T cells were enriched through magnetic negative selection, after which naive cells were positively selected on CD45RA and the remaining negative fraction served as the memory subset. Blood was obtained by leukapheresis, after which PBMCs were separated by Ficoll-Histopaque density gradient centrifugation and cryopreserved in liquid nitrogen vapor phase. Analytical flow cytometry was used to check the purity and quantity of every magnetically sorted T cell population. Each sorted fraction had its genomic DNA isolated and then quantified by UV absorbance on a Nanodrop 2000c.

The source material was naive CD4+ T cells sorted from blood. This specimen's cell subset or site label, per the study, means: CD45RA+ positively selected. This sequence was found in a man younger than 35 in good health. The rearrangement joined TRBV5-1 to TRBJ2-1; 13 nucleotides in the junction match TRBD2. The CDR3 sequence is CASSLGLAGVLGNEQFF. The nucleotides are TGCGCCAGCAGCCTAGGACTAGCGGGGGTCTTGGGAAATGAGCAGTTCTTC.